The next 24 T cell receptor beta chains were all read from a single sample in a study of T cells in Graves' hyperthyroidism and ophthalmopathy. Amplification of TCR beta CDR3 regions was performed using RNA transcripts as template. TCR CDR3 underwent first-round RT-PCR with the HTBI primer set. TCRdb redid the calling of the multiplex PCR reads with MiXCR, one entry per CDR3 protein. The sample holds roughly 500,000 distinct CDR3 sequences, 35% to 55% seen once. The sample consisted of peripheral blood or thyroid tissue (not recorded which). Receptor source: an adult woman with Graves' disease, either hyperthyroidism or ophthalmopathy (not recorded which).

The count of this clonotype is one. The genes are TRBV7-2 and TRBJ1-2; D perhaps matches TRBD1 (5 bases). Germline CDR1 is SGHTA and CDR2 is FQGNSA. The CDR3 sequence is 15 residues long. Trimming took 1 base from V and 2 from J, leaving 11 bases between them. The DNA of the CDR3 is TGTGCCAGCAGCTTAGGGCGCGGGGGAAACTATGGCTACACCTTC. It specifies CASSLGRGGNYGYTF.

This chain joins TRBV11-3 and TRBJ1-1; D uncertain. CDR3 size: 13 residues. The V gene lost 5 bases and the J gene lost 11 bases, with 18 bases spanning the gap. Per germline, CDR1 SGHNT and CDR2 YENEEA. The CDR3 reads CASSRGQTHYAFF. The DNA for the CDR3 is TGTGCCAGCAGCCGCGGGCAGACCCATTACGCTTTCTTT.

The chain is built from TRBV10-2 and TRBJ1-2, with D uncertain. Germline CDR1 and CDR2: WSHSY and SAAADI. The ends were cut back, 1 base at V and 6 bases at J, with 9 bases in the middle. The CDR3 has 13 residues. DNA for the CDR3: TGCGCCAGCAGTGAGTGGGAGGTCCATGGCTACACCTTC. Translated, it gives CASSEWEVHGYTF.

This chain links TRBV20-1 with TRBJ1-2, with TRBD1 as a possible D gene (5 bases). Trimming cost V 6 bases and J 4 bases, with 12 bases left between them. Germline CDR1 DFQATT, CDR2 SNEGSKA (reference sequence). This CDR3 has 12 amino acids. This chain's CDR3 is CSAVGGVYGYTF. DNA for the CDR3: TGCAGTGCAGTGGGGGGTGTCTATGGCTACACCTTC.

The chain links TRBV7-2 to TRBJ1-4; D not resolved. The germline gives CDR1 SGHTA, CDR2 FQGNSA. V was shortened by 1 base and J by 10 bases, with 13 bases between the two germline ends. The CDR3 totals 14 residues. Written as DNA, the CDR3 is TGTGCCAGCAGCTTAGATGGATCGTCAGGAAAACTGTTTTTT. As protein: CASSLDGSSGKLFF. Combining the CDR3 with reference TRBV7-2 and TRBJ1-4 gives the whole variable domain GAGVSQSPSNKVTEKGKDVELRCDPISGHTALYWYRQSLGQGLEFLIYFQGNSAPDKSGLPSDRFSAERTGGSVSTLTIQRTQQEDSAVYLCASSLDGSSGKLFFGSGTQLSVL.

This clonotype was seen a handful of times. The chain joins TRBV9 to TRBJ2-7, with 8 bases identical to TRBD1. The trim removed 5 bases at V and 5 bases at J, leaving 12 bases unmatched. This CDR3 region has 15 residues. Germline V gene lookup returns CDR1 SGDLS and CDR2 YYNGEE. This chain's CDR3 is CASRADREGVHEQYF. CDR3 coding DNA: TGTGCCAGCAGAGCGGACAGGGAAGGAGTCCACGAGCAGTACTTC.

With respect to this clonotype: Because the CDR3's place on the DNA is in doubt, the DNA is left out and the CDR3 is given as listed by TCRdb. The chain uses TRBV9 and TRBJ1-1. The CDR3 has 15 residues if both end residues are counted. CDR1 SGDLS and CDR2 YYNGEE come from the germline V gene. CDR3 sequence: CACSARGGGETEAFF.

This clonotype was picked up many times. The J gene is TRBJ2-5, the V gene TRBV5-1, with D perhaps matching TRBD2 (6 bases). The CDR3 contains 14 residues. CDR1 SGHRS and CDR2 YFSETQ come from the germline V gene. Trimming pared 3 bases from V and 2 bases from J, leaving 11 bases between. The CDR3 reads CASSWGGRQETQYF. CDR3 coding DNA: TGCGCCAGCAGCTGGGGAGGCAGACAAGAGACCCAGTACTTC.

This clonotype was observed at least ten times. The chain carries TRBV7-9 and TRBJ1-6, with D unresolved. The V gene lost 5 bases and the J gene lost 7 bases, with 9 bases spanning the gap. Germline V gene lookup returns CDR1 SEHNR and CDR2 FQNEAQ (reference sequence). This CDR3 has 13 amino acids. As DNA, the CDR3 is TGTGCCAGCAGCCCCACGGTGAATTCACCCCTCCACTTT. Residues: CASSPTVNSPLHF.

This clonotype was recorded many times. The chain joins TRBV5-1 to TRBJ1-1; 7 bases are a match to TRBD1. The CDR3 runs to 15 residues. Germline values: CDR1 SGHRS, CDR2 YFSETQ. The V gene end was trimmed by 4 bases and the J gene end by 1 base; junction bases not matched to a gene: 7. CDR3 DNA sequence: TGCGCCAGCAGCGGGAACAGGGGAGAGAACACTGAAGCTTTCTTT. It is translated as CASSGNRGENTEAFF.

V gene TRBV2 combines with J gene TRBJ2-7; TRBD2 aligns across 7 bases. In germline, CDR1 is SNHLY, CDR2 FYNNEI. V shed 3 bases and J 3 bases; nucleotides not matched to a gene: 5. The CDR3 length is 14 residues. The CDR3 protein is CASSEAGVDYEQYF. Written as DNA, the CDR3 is TGTGCCAGCAGTGAGGCGGGGGTAGACTACGAGCAGTACTTC.

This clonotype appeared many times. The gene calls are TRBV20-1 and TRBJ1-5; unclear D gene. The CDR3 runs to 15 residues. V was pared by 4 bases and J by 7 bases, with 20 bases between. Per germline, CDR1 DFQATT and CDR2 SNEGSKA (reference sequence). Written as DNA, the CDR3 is TGCAGTGCTACCCCCTGGACCACAGCCCGGCAGCCCCAGCATTTT. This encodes CSATPWTTARQPQHF.

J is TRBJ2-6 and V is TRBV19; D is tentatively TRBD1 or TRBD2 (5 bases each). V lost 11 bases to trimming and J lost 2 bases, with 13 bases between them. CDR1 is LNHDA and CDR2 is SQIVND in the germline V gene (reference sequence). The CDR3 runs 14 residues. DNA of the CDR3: TGTGCCCTGACAACGGGGCCTGGGGCCAACGTCCTGACTTTC. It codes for CALTTGPGANVLTF. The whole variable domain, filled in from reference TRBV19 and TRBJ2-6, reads DGGITQSPKYLFRKEGQNVTLSCEQNLNHDAMYWYRQDPGQGLRLIYYSQIVNDFQKGDIAEGYSVSREKKESFPLTVTSAQKNPTAFYLCALTTGPGANVLTFGAGSRLTVL.

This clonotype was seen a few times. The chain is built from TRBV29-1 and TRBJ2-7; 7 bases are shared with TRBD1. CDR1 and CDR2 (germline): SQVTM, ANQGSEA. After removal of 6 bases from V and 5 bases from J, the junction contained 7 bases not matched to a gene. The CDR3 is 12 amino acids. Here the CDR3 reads CSVADRANEQYF. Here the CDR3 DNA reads TGCAGCGTCGCTGACAGGGCAAACGAGCAGTACTTC.

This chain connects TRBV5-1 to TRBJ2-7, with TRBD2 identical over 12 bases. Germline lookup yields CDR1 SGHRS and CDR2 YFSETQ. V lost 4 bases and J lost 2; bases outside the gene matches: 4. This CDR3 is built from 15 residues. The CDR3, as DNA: TGCGCCAGCAGCGTGACTAGCGGGAGTGCCTACGAGCAGTACTTC. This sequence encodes CASSVTSGSAYEQYF.

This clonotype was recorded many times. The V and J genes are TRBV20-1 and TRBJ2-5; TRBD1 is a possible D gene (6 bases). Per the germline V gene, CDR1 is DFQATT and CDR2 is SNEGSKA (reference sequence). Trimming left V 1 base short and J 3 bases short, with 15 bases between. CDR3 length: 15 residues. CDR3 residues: CSARGFMTGEETQYF. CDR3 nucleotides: TGCAGTGCTAGAGGGTTCATGACAGGAGAAGAGACCCAGTACTTC.

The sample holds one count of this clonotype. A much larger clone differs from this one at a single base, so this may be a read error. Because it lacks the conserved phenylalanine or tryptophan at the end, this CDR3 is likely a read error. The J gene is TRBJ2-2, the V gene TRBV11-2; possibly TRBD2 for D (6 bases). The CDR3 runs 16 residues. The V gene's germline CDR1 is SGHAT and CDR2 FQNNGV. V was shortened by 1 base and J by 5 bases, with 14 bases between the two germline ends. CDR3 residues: CASSLGGLRRTGELFL. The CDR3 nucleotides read TGTGCCAGCAGCTTAGGGGGACTCAGGAGGACCGGGGAGCTGTTTCTT.

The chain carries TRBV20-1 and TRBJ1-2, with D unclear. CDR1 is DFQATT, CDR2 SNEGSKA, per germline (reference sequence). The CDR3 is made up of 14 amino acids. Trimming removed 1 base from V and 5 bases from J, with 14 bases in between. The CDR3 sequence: CSARVGQALYGYTF. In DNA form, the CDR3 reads TGCAGTGCTAGAGTTGGTCAGGCTTTATATGGCTACACCTTC.

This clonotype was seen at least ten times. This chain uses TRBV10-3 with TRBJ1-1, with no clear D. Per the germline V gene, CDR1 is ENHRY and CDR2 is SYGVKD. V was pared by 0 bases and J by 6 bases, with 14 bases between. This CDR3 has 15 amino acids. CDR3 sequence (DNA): TGTGCCATCAGTGAGTCTGCAGGCAAAATGGCTGAAGCTTTCTTT. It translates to CAISESAGKMAEAFF.

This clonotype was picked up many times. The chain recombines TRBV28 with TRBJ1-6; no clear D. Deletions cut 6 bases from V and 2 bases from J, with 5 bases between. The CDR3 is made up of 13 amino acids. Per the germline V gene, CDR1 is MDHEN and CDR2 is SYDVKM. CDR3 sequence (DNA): TGTGCCAGCAGCGAGCCCTATAATTCACCCCTCCACTTT. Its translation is CASSEPYNSPLHF. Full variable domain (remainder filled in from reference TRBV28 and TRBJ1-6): DVKVTQSSRYLVKRTGEKVFLECVQDMDHENMFWYRQDPGLGLRLIYFSYDVKMKEKGDIPEGYSVSREKKERFSLILESASTNQTSMYLCASSEPYNSPLHFGNGTRLTVT.

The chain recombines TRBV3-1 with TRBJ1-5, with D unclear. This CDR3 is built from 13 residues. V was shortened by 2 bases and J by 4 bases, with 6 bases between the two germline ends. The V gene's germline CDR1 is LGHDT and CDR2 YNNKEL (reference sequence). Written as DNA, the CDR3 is TGTGCCAGCAGCCAATTAGGAAATCAGCCCCAGCATTTT. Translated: CASSQLGNQPQHF.

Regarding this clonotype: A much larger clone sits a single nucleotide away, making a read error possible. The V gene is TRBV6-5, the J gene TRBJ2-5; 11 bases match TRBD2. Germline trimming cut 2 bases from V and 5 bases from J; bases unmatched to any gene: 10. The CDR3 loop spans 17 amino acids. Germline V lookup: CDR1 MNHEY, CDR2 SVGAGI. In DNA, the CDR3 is TGTGCCAGCAGTTACCGGACTAGCGGGTTTCTGTGGGAGACCCAGTACTTC. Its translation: CASSYRTSGFLWETQYF.

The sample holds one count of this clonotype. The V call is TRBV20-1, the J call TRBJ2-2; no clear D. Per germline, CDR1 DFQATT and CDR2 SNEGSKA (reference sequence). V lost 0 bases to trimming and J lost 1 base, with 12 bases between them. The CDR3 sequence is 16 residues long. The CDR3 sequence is CSARDFGHMNTGELFF. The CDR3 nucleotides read TGCAGTGCTAGAGATTTCGGTCACATGAACACCGGGGAGCTGTTTTTT.

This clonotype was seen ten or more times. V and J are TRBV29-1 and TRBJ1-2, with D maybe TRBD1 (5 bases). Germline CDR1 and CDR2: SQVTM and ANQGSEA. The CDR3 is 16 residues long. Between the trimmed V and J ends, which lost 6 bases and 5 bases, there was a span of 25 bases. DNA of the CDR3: TGCAGCGTGGGCCCTGGGGACCCGCATGAGGGGTATGGCTACACCTTC. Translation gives CSVGPGDPHEGYGYTF.